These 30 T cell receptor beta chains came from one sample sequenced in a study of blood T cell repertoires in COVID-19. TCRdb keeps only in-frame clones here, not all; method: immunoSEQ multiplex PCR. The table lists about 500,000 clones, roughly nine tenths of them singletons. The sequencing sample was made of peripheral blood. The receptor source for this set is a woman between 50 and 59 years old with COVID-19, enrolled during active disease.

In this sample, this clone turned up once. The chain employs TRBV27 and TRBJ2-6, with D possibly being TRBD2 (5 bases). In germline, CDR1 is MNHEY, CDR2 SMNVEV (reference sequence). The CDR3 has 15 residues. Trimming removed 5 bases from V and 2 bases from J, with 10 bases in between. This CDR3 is CASSPERAGANVLTF. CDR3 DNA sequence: TGTGCCAGCAGTCCAGAGAGGGCTGGGGCCAACGTCCTGACTTTC.

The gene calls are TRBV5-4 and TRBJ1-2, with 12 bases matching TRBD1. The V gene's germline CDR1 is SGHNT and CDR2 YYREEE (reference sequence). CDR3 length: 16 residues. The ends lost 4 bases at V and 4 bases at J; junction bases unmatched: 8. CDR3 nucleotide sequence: TGTGCCAGCAGCACGCCGGGACAGGGGGCGGGCTATGGCTACACCTTC. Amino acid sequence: CASSTPGQGAGYGYTF.

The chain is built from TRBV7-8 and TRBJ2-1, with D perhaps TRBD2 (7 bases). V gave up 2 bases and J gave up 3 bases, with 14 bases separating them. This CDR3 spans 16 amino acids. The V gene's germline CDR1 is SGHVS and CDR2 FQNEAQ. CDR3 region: CASSLRGGKVYNEQFF. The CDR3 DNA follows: TGTGCCAGCAGCTTAAGGGGGGGGAAGGTCTACAATGAGCAGTTCTTC.

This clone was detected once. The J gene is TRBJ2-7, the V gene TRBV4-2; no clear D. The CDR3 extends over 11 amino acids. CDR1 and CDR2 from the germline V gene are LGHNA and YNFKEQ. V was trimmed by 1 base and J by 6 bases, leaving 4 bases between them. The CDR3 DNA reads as TGTGCCAGCAGCCAAGGGAGCGAGCAGTACTTC. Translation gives CASSQGSEQYF.

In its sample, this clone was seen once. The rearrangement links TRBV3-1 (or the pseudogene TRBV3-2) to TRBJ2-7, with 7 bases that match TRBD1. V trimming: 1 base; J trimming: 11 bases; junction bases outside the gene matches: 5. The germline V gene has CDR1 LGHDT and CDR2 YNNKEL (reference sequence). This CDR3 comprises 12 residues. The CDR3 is CASSQANGQEYF. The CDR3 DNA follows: TGTGCCAGCAGCCAAGCAAACGGACAGGAGTACTTC.

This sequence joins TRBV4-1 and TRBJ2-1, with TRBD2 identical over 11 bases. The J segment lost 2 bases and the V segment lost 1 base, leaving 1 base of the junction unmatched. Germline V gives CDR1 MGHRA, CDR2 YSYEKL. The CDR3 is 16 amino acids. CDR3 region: CASSQGGLAAYNEQFF. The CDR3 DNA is TGCGCCAGCAGCCAAGGGGGACTAGCGGCCTACAATGAGCAGTTCTTC.

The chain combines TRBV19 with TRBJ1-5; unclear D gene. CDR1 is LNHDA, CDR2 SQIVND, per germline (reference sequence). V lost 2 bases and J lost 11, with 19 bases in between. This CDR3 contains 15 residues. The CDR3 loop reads CASSISWGVQSAQHF. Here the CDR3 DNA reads TGTGCCAGTAGTATATCCTGGGGAGTCCAATCAGCCCAGCATTTT.

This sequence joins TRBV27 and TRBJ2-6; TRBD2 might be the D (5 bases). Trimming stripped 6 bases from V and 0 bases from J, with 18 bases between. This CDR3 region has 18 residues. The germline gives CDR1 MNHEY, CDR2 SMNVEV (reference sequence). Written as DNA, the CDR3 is TGTGCCAGCAGACCATCGATACTCCGGGGCTCTGGGGCCAACGTCCTGACTTTC. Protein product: CASRPSILRGSGANVLTF. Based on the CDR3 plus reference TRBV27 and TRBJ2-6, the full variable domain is EAQVTQNPRYLITVTGKKLTVTCSQNMNHEYMSWYRQDPGLGLRQIYYSMNVEVTDKGDVPEGYKVSRKEKRNFPLILESPSPNQTSLYFCASRPSILRGSGANVLTFGAGSRLTVL.

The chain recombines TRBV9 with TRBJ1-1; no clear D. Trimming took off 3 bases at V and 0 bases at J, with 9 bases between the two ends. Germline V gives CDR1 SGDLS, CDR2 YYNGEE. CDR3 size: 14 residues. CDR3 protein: CASSGMTVNTEAFF. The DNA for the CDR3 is TGTGCCAGCAGCGGGATGACTGTGAACACTGAAGCTTTCTTT.

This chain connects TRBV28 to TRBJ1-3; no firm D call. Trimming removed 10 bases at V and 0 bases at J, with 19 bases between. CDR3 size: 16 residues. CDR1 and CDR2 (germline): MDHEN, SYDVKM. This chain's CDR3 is CATEYSKTFSGNTIYF. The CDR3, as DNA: TGTGCCACCGAGTACAGTAAAACATTCTCTGGAAACACCATATATTTT.

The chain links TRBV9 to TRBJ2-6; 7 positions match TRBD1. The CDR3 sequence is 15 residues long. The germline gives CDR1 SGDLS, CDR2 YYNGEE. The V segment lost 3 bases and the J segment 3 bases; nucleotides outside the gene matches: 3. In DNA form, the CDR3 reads TGTGCCAGCAGCGCGACAGGGTTTGGGGCCAACGTCCTGACTTTC. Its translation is CASSATGFGANVLTF. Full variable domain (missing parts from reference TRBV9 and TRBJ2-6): DSGVTQTPKHLITATGQRVTLRCSPRSGDLSVYWYQQSLDQGLQFLIQYYNGEERAKGNILERFSAQQFPDLHSELNLSSLELGDSALYFCASSATGFGANVLTFGAGSRLTVL.

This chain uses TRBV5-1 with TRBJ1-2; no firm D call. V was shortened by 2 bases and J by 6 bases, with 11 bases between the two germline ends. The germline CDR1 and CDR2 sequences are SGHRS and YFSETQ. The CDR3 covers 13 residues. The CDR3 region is CASSFTGSDGYTF. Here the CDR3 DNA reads TGCGCCAGCAGCTTTACGGGGTCAGATGGCTACACCTTC.

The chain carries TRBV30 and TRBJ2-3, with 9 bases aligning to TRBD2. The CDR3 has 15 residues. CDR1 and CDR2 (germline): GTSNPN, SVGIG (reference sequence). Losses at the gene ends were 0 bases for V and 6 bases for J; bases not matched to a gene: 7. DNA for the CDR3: TGTGCCTGGAGTGTAATGGCGGGGGGGCGGGATACGCAGTATTTT. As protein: CAWSVMAGGRDTQYF.

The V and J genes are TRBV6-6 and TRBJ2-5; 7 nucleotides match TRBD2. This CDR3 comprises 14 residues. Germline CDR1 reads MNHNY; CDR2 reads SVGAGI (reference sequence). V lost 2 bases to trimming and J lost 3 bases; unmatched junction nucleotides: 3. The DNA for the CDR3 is TGTGCCAGCAGTTACGGCCGGGGGGAAGAGACCCAGTACTTC. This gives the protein CASSYGRGEETQYF.

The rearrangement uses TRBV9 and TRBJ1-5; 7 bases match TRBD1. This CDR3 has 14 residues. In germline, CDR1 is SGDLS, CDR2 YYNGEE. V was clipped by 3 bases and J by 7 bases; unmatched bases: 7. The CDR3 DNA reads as TGTGCCAGCAGCGCCTCAGGGGGTTGGCAGCCCCAGCATTTT. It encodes CASSASGGWQPQHF.

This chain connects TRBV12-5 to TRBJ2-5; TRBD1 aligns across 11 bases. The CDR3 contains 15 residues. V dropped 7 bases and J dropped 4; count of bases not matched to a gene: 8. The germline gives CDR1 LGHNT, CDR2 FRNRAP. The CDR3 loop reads CASDTGGTGGETQYF. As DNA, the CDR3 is TGTGCTAGTGACACAGGAGGGACAGGGGGAGAGACCCAGTACTTC.

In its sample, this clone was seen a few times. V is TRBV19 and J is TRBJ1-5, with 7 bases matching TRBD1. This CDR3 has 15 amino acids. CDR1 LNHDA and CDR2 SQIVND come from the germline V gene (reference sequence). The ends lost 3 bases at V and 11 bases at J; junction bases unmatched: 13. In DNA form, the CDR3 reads TGTGCCAGTAGTATCCTCGGACAGGCGGGTGGTGCCCAGCATTTT. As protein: CASSILGQAGGAQHF.

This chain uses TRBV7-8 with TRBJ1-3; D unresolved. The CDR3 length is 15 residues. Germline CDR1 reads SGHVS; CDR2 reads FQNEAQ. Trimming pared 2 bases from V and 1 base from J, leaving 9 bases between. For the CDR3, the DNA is TGTGCCAGCAGCTTATTGTACGGTTCTGGAAACACCATATATTTT. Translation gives CASSLLYGSGNTIYF.

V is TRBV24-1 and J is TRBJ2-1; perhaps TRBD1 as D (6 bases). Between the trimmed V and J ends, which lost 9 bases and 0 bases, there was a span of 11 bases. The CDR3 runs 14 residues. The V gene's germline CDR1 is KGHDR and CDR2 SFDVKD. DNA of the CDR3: TGTGCCACCCGAGGGGGTGACTCCTACAATGAGCAGTTCTTC. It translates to CATRGGDSYNEQFF.

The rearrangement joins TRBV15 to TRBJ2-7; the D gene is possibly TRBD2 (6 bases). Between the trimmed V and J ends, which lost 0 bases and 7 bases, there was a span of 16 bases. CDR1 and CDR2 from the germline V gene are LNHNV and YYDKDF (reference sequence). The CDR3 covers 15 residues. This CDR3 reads CATSRDRGGVGEQYF. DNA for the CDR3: TGTGCCACCAGCAGAGATAGAGGAGGGGTCGGGGAGCAGTACTTC.

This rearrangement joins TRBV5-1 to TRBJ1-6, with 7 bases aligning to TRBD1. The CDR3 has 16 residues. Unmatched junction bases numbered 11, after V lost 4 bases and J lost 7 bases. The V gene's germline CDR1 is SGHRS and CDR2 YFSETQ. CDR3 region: CASSIGTDRRNSPLHF. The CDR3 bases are TGCGCCAGCAGCATAGGGACAGACCGTAGAAATTCACCCCTCCACTTT.

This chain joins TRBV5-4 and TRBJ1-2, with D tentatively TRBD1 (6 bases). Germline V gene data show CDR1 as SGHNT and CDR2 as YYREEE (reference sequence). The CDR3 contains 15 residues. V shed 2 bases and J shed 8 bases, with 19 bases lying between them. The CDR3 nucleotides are TGTGCCAGCAGCTTCGGACAGCTTCAAGATGTGGGCTACACCTTC. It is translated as CASSFGQLQDVGYTF.

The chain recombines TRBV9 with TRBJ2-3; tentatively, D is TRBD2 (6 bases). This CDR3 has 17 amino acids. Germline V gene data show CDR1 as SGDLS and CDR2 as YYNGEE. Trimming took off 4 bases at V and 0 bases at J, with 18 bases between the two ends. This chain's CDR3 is CASSRPSSVSSTDTQYF. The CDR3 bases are TGTGCCAGCAGCCGTCCCTCTAGCGTCTCTAGCACAGATACGCAGTATTTT.

CDR3: CASSPRGGESHEQYF. In nucleotides, the CDR3 is TGTGCCAGCTCACCACGGGGAGGGGAGTCCCACGAGCAGTACTTC. The chain links TRBV18 to TRBJ2-7; TRBD2 agrees at 7 bases. This CDR3 has 15 residues. From germline, CDR1 is KGHSH and CDR2 LQKENI. The ends lost 1 base at V and 5 bases at J; junction bases unmatched: 8. The full variable domain, rest sourced from reference TRBV18 and TRBJ2-7, is NAGVMQNPRHLVRRRGQEARLRCSPMKGHSHVYWYRQLPEEGLKFMVYLQKENIIDESGMPKERFSAEFPKEGPSILRIQQVVRGDSAAYFCASSPRGGESHEQYFGPGTRLTVT.

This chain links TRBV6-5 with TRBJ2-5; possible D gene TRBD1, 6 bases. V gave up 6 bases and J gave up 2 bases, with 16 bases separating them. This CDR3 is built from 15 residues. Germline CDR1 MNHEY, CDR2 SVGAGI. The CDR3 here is CASRFEWTDQETQYF. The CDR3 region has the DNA TGTGCCAGCAGGTTCGAATGGACAGATCAAGAGACCCAGTACTTC.

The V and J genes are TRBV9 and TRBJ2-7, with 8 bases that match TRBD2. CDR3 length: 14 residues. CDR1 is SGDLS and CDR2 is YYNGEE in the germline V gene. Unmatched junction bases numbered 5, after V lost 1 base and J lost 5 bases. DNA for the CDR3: TGTGCCAGCAGCGTATATGGACTAGCCAACGAGCAGTACTTC. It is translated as CASSVYGLANEQYF.

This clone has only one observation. The CDR3 reads CASSLDPGSSEAFF. DNA of the CDR3: TGTGCCAGCAGCTTAGACCCAGGTTCGTCTGAAGCTTTCTTT. The rearrangement joins TRBV11-3 to TRBJ1-1, with D uncertain. Trimming removed 0 bases from V and 6 bases from J, with 11 bases in between. Germline V gene sequence: CDR1 SGHNT, CDR2 YENEEA. The CDR3 totals 14 residues.

CDR3 DNA: TGTGCCAGCAGTTGTCTCCGGACAGGGAACTATGGCTACACCTTC. It translates to CASSCLRTGNYGYTF. This chain links TRBV7-3 with TRBJ1-2, with 8 bases that match TRBD1. This CDR3 has 15 amino acids. Per germline, CDR1 SGHTA and CDR2 FQGTGA. V lost 6 bases and J lost 2; bases outside the gene matches: 8.

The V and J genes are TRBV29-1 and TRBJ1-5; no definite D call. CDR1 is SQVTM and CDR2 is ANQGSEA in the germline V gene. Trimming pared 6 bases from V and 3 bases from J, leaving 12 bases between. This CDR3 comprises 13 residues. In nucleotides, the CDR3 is TGCAGCGTCCAACTTACAGTCAATCAGCCCCAGCATTTT. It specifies CSVQLTVNQPQHF.

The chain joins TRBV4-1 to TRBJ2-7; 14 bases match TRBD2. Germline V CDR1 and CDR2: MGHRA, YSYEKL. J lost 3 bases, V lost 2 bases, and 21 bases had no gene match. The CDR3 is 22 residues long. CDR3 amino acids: CASSQQSRTSGGRSGANYEQYF. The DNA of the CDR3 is TGCGCCAGCAGCCAACAATCCCGGACTAGCGGGGGGCGGAGTGGGGCTAACTACGAGCAGTACTTC.